This TCR beta chain was profiled in a study of control samples from healthy donors and cancer patients. Assay: immunoSEQ multiplex PCR; the TCRdb copy retains only in-frame clones and omits some. This repertoire shows approximately 120,000 clones, just over 90% found once; its top ten account for 4% to 4.5%. In germline, CDR1 is MNHEY, CDR2 SVGEGT. V was clipped by 5 bases and J by 1 base, with 15 bases between them. The CDR3 extends over 16 amino acids. The genes are TRBV6-2 or TRBV6-3 and TRBJ1-5; maybe TRBD1 (6 bases). Sequenced: blood. This receptor was obtained from a human donor in good health. The donor label of this sample is uncertain. CDR3 coding DNA: TGTGCCAGCAGTCAACGGGGGGCGGGGAGCAATCAGCCCCAGCATTTT. This translates into CASSQRGAGSNQPQHF.